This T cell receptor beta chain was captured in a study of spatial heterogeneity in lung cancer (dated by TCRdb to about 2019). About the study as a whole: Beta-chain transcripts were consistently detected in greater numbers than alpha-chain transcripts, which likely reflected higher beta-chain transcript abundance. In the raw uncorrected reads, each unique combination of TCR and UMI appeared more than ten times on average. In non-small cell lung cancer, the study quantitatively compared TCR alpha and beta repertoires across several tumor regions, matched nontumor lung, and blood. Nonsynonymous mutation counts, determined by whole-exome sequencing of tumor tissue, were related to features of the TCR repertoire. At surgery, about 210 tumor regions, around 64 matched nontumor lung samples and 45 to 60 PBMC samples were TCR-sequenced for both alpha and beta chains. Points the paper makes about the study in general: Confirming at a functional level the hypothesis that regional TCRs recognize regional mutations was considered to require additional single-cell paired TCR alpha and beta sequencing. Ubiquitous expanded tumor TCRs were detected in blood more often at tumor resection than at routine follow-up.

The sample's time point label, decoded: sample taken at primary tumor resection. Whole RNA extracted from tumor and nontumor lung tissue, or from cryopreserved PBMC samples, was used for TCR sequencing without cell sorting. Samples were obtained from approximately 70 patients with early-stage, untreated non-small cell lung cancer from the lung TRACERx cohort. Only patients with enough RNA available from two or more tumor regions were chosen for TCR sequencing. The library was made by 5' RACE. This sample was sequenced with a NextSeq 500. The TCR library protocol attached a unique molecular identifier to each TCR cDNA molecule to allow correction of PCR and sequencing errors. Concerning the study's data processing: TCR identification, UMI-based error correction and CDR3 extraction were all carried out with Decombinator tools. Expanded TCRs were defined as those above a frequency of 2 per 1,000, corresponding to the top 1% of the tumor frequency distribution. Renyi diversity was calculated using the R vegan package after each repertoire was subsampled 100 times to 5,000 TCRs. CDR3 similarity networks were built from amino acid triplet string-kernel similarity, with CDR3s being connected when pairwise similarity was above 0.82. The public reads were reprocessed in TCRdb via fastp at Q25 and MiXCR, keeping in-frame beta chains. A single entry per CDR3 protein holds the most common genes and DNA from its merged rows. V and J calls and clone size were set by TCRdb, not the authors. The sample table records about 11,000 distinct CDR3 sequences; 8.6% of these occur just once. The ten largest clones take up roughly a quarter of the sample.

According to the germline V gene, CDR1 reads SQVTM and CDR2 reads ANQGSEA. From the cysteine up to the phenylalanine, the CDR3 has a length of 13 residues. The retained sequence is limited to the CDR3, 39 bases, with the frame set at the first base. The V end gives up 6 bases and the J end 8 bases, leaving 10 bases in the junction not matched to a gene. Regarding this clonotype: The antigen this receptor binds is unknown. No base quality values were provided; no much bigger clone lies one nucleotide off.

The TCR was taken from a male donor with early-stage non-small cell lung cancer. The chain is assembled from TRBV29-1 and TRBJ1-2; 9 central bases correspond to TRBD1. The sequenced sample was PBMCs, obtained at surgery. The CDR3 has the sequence CSVEGQGLGGYTF. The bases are TGCAGCGTGGAGGGACAGGGATTAGGGGGCTACACCTTC.